Sequencing of this TCR beta chain was carried out in a study of shared clonotypes between healthy human individuals. Study results and caveats: Naive CD4 clonotypes were shared across a handful of donors at about 5%.

Germline CDR1 reads MNHNY; CDR2 reads SVGAGI (reference sequence). This CDR3 spans 15 amino acids. The trim removed 7 bases at V and 5 bases at J, leaving 12 bases unmatched. The table came from immunoSEQ multiplex PCR; TCRdb's copy has only in-frame clones and leaves some out. The data contain 2 million to 2.5 million clones, around 95% of them singletons. Comments on this clone: Its antigen is as yet unknown.

The material sequenced was naive CD4+ T cells sorted from blood. Subset reported: CD45RA+ positively selected. V usage is TRBV6-6 and J usage is TRBJ2-7, with TRBD1 matching over 9 bases. This receptor was identified in a man aged 18-30 years in good health. In DNA, the CDR3 is TGTGCCAGCATTCGAACAGGGGGCGCATATAACGAGCAGTACTTC. Amino acids: CASIRTGGAYNEQYF.